The source of this T cell receptor beta chain is a study of a mutant IDH1 vaccine in newly diagnosed glioma. Study context: Males made up around 62% and females roughly 38% of treated patients, whose mean age was roughly 40 years. Before enrollment, the patients had been treated with radiotherapy alone, temozolomide alone, or both together. Most of them had received both.

The study, taken as a whole, reports: It seemed that pseudoprogression was not linked to changes in the top peripheral T cell clonotypes. Evidence of vaccine-induced immune responses was documented in less than 95% of patients.

V was pared by 2 bases and J by 4 bases, with 4 bases of the junction left unmatched. The CDR3 covers 15 residues. Germline-derived CDR1 and CDR2 are MNHEY and SMNVEV (reference sequence). Points on this clone: Its antigen is currently unknown.

Time point defined: baseline, week 1 (first vaccination visit). Treatment specified: pre-vaccination baseline after standard-of-care therapy. The assay was immunoSEQ multiplex PCR, and TCRdb's table has in-frame clones only and misses some. The sample yields 65,000 to 70,000 clones, about 86% seen once. Specimen: PBMCs, collected from a glioma patient treated with radiotherapy, temozolomide or both. The source is a man aged 25-45 years with glioma. This chain links TRBV27 with TRBJ1-2; 10 bases fit TRBD1. This CDR3 is CASSLRDRGSYGYTF. DNA for the CDR3: TGTGCCAGCAGTTTACGGGACAGGGGAAGCTATGGCTACACCTTC.